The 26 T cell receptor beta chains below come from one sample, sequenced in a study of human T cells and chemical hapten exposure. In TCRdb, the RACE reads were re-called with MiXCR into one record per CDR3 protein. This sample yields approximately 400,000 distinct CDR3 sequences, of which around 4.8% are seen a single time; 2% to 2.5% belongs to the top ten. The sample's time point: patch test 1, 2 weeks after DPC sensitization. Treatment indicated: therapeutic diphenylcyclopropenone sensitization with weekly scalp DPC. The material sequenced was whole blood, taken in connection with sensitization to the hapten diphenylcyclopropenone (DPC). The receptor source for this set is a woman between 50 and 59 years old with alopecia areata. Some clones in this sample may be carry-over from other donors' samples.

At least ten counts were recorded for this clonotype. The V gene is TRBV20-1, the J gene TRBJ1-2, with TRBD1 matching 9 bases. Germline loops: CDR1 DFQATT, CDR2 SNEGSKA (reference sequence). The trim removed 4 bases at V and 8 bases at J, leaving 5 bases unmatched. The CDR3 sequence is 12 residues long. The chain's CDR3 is CSAKQGAQGYTF. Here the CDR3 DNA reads TGCAGTGCTAAACAGGGGGCACAAGGCTACACCTTC.

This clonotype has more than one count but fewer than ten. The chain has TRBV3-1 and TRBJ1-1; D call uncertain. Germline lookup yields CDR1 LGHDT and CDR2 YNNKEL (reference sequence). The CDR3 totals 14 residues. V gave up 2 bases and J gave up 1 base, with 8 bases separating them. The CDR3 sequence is CASSQLDRNTEAFF. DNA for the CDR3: TGTGCCAGCAGCCAACTCGACCGGAACACTGAAGCTTTCTTT.

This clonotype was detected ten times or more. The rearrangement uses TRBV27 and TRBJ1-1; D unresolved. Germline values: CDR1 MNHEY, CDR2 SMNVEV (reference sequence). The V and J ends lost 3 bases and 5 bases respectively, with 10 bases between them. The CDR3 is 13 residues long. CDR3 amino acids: CASSLKRSTEAFF. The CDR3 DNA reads TGTGCCAGCAGTTTGAAAAGATCAACTGAAGCTTTCTTT.

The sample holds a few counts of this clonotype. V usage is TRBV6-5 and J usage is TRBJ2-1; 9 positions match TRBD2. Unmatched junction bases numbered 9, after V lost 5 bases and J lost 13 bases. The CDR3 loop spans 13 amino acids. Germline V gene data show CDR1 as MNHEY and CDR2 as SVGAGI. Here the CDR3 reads CASSPLAGEFQFF. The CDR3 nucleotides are TGTGCCAGCAGTCCTTTAGCGGGAGAATTTCAGTTCTTC.

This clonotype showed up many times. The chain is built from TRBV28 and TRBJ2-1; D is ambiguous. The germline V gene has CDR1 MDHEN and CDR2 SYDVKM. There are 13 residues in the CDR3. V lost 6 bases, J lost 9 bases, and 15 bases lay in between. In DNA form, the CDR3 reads TGTGCCAGCAGATATGGCCCCTCGGGTGAGCAGTTCTTC. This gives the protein CASRYGPSGEQFF.

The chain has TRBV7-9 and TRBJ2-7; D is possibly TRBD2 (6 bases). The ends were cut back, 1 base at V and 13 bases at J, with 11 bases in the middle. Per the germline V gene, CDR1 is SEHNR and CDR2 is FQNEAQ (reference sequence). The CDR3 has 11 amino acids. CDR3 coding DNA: TGTGCCAGCAGCTTAGAGGGACTTCCTTACTTC. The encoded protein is CASSLEGLPYF.

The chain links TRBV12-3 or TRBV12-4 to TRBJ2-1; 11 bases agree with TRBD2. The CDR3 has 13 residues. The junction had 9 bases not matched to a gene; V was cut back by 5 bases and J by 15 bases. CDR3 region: CASSPPGLAVWFF. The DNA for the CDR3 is TGTGCCAGCAGTCCTCCGGGACTAGCGGTATGGTTCTTC.

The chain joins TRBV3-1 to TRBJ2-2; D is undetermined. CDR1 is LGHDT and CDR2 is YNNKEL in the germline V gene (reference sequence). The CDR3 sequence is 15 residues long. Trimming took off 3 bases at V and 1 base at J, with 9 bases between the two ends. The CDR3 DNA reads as TGTGCCAGCAGCCAGTACGATCTGAACACCGGGGAGCTGTTTTTT. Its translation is CASSQYDLNTGELFF.

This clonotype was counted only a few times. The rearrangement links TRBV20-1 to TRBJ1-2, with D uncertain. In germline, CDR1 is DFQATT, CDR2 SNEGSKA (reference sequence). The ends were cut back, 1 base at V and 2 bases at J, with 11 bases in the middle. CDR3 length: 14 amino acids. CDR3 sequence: CSARAMTDNYGYTF. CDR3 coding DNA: TGCAGTGCTAGAGCTATGACGGACAACTATGGCTACACCTTC.

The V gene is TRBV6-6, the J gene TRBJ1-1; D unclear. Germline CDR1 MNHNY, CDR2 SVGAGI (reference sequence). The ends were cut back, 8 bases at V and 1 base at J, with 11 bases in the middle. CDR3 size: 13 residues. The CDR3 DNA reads TGTGCCAGCGGTTCCAGTCGGAACACTGAAGCTTTCTTT. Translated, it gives CASGSSRNTEAFF.

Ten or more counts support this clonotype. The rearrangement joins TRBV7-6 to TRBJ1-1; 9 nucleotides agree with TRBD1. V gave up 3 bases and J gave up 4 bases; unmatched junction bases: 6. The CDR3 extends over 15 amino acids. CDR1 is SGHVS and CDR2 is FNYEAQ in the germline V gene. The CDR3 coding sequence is TGTGCCAGCAGCTTGACAGGGGGGCTGGGCACTGAAGCTTTCTTT. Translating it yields CASSLTGGLGTEAFF.

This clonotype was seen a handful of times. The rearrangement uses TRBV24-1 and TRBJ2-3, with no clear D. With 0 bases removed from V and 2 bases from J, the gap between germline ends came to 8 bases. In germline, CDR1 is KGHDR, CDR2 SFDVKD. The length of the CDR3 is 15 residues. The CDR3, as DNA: TGTGCCACCAGTGATTTGGGCAGAGACACAGATACGCAGTATTTT. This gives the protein CATSDLGRDTDTQYF.

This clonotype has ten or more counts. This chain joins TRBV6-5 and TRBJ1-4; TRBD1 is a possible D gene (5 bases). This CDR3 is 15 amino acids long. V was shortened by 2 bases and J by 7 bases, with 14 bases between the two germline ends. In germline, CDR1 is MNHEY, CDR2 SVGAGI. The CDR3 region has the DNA TGTGCCAGCAGTTACACCGGGGCCAATATTGAAAAACTGTTTTTT. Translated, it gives CASSYTGANIEKLFF.

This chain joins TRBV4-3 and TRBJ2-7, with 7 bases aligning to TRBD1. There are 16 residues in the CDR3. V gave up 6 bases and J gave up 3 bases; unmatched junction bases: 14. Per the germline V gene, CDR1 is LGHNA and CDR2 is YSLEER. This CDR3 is CASSQSTGWGNYEQYF. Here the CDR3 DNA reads TGCGCCAGCAGTCAATCGACAGGGTGGGGAAACTACGAGCAGTACTTC.

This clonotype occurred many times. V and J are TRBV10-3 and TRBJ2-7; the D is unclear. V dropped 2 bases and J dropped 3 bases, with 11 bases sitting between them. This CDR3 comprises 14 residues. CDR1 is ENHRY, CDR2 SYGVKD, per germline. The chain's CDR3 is CAISEGPYDYEQYF. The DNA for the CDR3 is TGTGCCATCAGTGAGGGACCCTACGACTACGAGCAGTACTTC.

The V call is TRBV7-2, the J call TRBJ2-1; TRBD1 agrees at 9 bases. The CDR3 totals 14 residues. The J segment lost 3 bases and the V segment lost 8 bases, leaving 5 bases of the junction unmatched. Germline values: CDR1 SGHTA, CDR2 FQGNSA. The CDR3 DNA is TGTGCCAGCCAACCGGGACAGGGCTACAATGAGCAGTTCTTC. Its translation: CASQPGQGYNEQFF.

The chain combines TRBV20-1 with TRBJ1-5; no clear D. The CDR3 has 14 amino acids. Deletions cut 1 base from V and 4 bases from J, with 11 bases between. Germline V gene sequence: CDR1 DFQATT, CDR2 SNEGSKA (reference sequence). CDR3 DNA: TGCAGTGCTAGAGTTTCTGCGGGAAATCAGCCCCAGCATTTT. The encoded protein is CSARVSAGNQPQHF.

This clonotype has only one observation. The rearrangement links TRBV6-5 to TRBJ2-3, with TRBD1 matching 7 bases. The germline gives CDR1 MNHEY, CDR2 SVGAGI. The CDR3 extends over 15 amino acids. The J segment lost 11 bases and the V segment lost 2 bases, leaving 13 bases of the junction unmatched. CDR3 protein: CASSYGTVDFGEQYF. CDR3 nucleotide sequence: TGTGCCAGCAGTTACGGGACAGTGGACTTCGGGGAGCAGTATTTT.

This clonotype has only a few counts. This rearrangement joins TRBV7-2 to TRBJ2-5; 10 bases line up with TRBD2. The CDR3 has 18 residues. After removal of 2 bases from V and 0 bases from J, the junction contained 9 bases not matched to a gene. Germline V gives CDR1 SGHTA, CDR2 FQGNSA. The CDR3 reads CASSLPLAGDTYQETQYF. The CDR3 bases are TGTGCCAGCAGCTTACCCCTAGCGGGAGACACCTACCAAGAGACCCAGTACTTC.

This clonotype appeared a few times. CDR3 nucleotide sequence: TGTGCCAGCAGTTACAGGGCGGGATCAGATACGCAGTATTTT. Protein: CASSYRAGSDTQYF. J is TRBJ2-3 and V is TRBV6-2 or TRBV6-3; tentatively, D is TRBD2 (6 bases). In germline, CDR1 is MNHEY, CDR2 SVGEGT. The germline V and J ends were trimmed by 2 bases and 4 bases, with 10 bases remaining between them. This CDR3 contains 14 residues.

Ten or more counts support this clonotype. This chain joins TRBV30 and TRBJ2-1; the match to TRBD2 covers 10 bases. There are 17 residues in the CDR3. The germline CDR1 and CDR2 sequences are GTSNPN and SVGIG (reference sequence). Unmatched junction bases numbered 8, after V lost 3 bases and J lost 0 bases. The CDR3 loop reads CAWSAGLAEFSYNEQFF. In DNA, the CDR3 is TGTGCCTGGAGCGCCGGACTAGCGGAGTTCTCCTACAATGAGCAGTTCTTC.

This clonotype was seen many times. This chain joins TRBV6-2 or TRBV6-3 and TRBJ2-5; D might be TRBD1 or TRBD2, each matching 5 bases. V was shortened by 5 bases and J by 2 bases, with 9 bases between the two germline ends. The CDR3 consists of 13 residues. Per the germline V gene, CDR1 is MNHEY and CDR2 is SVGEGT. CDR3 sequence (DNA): TGTGCCAGCAGTCCGGGGCCACAAGAGACCCAGTACTTC. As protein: CASSPGPQETQYF.

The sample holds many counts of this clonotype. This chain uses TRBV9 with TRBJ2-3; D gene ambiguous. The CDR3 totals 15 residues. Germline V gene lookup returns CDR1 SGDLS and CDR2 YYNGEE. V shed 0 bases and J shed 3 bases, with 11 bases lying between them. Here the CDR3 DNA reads TGTGCCAGCAGCGTAGGAGGTAGTCAGACAGATACGCAGTATTTT. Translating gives CASSVGGSQTDTQYF.

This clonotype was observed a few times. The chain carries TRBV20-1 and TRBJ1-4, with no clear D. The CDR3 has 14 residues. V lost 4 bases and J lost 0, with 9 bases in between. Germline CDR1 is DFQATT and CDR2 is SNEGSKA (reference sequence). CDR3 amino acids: CSATRRATNEKLFF. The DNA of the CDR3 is TGCAGTGCTACTCGGCGGGCAACTAATGAAAAACTGTTTTTT.

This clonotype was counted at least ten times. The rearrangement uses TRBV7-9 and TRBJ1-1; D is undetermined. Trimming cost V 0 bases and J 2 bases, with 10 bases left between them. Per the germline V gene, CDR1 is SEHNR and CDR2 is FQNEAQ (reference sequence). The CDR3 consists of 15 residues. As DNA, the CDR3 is TGTGCCAGCAGCTTAGCGCGGCGGGGTAACACTGAAGCTTTCTTT. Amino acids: CASSLARRGNTEAFF.

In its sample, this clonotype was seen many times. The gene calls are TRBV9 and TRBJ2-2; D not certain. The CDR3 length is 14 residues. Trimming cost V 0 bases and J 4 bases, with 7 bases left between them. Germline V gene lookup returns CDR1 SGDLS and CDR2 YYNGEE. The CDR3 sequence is CASSVESATGELFF. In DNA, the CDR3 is TGTGCCAGCAGCGTAGAATCGGCCACCGGGGAGCTGTTTTTT.